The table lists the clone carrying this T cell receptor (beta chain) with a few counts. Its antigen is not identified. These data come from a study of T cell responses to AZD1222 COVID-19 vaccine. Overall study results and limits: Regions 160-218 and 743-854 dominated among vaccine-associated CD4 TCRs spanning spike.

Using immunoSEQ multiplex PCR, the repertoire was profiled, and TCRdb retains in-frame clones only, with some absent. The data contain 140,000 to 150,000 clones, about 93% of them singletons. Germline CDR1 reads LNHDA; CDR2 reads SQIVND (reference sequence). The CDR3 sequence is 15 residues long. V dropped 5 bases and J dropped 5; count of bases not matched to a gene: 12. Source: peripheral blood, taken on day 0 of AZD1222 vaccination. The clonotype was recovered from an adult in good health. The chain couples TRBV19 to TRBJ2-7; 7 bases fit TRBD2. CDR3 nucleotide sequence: TGTGCCAGTAGTCTGGATAGCGGGCCTGAGGACGAGCAGTACTTC. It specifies CASSLDSGPEDEQYF.